The text below deals with one T cell receptor beta chain. The antigen it binds to is not known. There are no base qualities to consult, and no much larger clone falls within one base. The data are from a study of T cells after yellow fever vaccination (dated by TCRdb to about 2019). With respect to the entire study: The SMART-Seq v4 Ultra Low Input RNA kit was used to prepare libraries from fractions with low cell numbers. To follow T-cell clones before and after primary and booster YFV17D yellow fever vaccination, bulk TCR alpha and beta repertoires were sequenced over time. Two healthy male donors made up the cohort, one aged 18 to 30 years and the other aged 30 to 40 years. Blood was collected at multiple timepoints before and after primary and secondary immunization, and bulk PBMC replicates and cell subsets were isolated.

Points the paper makes about the study in general: After the booster, most of the clones that had expanded following primary vaccination were detected again (approximately 96% of CD4 and around 90% of CD8), which suggests that memory was broadly maintained. A small fraction of clonotypes appeared in both the CD4 and CD8 compartments, likely as a result of convergent recombination. Compared with the primary T-cell response, the secondary T-cell response was faster but weaker, reaching its peak on day 5 rather than on day 15. Because only two donors were included in the study, the extent to which the findings can be generalized is limited. Because abundant contaminating clonotypes from the bulk population could be contained in FACS-sorted repertoires, computational filtering was required.

Synthesis of TCR cDNA relied on 5'RACE template switching, a step that introduced a universal primer site along with unique molecular identifiers. Priming of cDNA synthesis was performed from both the TCR alpha and TCR beta constant segments. Libraries were amplified in two PCR steps, with sample barcodes and sequencing adapters added in the second step. Sequencing of libraries was done on Illumina HiSeq 2500 (2x100 bp) or NovaSeq (2x150 bp). The source study handled its data this way. MIGEC handled demultiplexing of reads and collapsing into UMI consensus sequences, while MiXCR performed V(D)J alignment. Vaccine-responding clonotypes were defined with edgeR using replicate PBMC samples, requiring FDR below 0.01 and a log2 fold change above 5 up to day 15. Each bulk clonotype received a CD4 or CD8 identity based on whether the sequenced CD4 or CD8 repertoire contained that clonotype at higher abundance. The public reads were reanalyzed by TCRdb: fastp trimming at Q25, MiXCR alignment, in-frame beta chains only. CDR3 protein sequences are deduplicated, and each keeps its most common genes and DNA. Here the V and J calls rest on TCRdb's processing, not on the authors' analysis. This sample lists about 630,000 distinct CDR3 sequences; 9% to 15% were detected once. The leading ten clones occupy 14% to 15% of the sample.

The meaning of the sample's treatment or condition label: live attenuated yellow fever vaccine strain. At every blood-draw timepoint, two biological replicates of bulk PBMCs were collected. PBMCs were isolated from peripheral blood using a standard Ficoll-Paque protocol. TriZol was used to extract RNA from bulk PBMCs, CD4 and CD8 fractions, and dextramer-positive and dextramer-negative fractions. V and J lose 6 bases and 6 bases, and a span of 15 bases separates them. The CDR3 runs 14 residues from the cysteine to the phenylalanine. Of all the DNA, just the CDR3 is kept, 42 bases in frame from base 1. Based on the germline V gene, the CDR1 and CDR2 sequences are LGHNT and FRNRAP.

The receptor chain draws on TRBV12-5 and TRBJ2-1, with a weak D call of TRBD2 (6 bases match). This TCR was sampled from a man aged 25-45 years who received the YFV17D yellow fever vaccine. Sequenced here: PBMCs, sampled on the day of the yellow fever booster vaccination. At the DNA level, the sequence is TGTGCTAGTGGCCCCCCCACGGGACTCAATGAGCAGTTCTTC. It translates to CASGPPTGLNEQFF.